These 11 T cell receptor beta chains were sequenced from one sample in a study of blood T cell repertoires in COVID-19. Measured with immunoSEQ multiplex PCR; TCRdb has only the in-frame clones, and not every one. The table lists about 320,000 clones, roughly 83% of them singletons. The source material was peripheral blood. The receptors were gathered from a woman aged 50 to 60 with acute or convalescent COVID-19.

In its sample, this clone was seen a few times. The V call is TRBV5-1, the J call TRBJ2-2; TRBD2 matches at 8 bases. Germline assignment: CDR1 SGHRS and CDR2 YFSETQ. V dropped 4 bases and J dropped 6; count of bases not matched to a gene: 11. CDR3 length: 16 amino acids. CDR3 sequence: CASSPGTSMVAGELFF. The CDR3 coding sequence is TGCGCCAGCAGCCCCGGGACTAGTATGGTTGCCGGGGAGCTGTTTTTT.

The genes are TRBV18 and TRBJ1-4; 9 bases align to TRBD1. CDR3 length equals 15 residues. CDR1 and CDR2 from the germline V gene are KGHSH and LQKENI. The junction had 4 bases not matched to a gene; V was cut back by 0 bases and J by 8 bases. The CDR3 loop is CASSPPQGAFEKLFF. The CDR3 DNA reads as TGTGCCAGCTCACCACCACAGGGGGCTTTCGAAAAACTGTTTTTT.

The CDR3 is CASSVTQVDTEAFF. CDR3 sequence (DNA): TGTGCCAGCTCGGTAACACAGGTTGACACTGAAGCTTTCTTT. The chain uses TRBV18 and TRBJ1-1, with TRBD1 as a possible D gene (5 bases). V lost 6 bases and J lost 3, with 14 bases in between. CDR1 is KGHSH and CDR2 is LQKENI in the germline V gene. The CDR3 sequence is 14 residues long.

Only one count was recorded for this clone. The chain joins TRBV7-3 to TRBJ2-1; 8 bases are a match to TRBD1. CDR3 length: 13 amino acids. The V segment lost 3 bases and the J segment 6 bases; nucleotides outside the gene matches: 1. CDR1 and CDR2 (germline): SGHTA, FQGTGA. The CDR3 bases are TGTGCCAGCAGCTTTGGACAGGGCAATGAGCAGTTCTTC. As protein: CASSFGQGNEQFF. The whole variable domain, filled in from reference TRBV7-3 and TRBJ2-1, reads GAGVSQTPSNKVTEKGKYVELRCDPISGHTALYWYRQSLGQGPEFLIYFQGTGAADDSGLPNDRFFAVRPEGSVSTLKIQRTERGDSAVYLCASSFGQGNEQFFGPGTRLTVL.

The V and J genes are TRBV28 and TRBJ2-7, with TRBD1 identical over 8 bases. V shed 7 bases, J shed 1 base, and the junction held 12 bases outside the gene matches. CDR3 length: 16 amino acids. Germline V CDR1 and CDR2: MDHEN, SYDVKM. The CDR3 coding sequence is TGTGCCAGCACCTTAATGGGGACAGGCACATCCTACGAGCAGTACTTC. Amino acids: CASTLMGTGTSYEQYF.

The sample holds one count of this clone. DNA for the CDR3: TGTGCCAGCAGACTCAGCGGTCGGGATGAGCAGTTCTTC. Translating gives CASRLSGRDEQFF. V gene TRBV27 combines with J gene TRBJ2-1, with D perhaps TRBD2 (5 bases). Trimming took off 6 bases at V and 8 bases at J, with 14 bases between the two ends. Germline-derived CDR1 and CDR2 are MNHEY and SMNVEV (reference sequence). CDR3 length equals 13 residues.

This chain uses TRBV9 with TRBJ2-1; a weak D match, TRBD2 (5 bases). CDR3 size: 14 residues. Germline V gene sequence: CDR1 SGDLS, CDR2 YYNGEE. Trimming removed 3 bases from V and 4 bases from J, with 11 bases in between. The CDR3 region is CASSERALYNEQFF. CDR3 bases: TGTGCCAGCAGCGAGAGGGCTTTATACAATGAGCAGTTCTTC.

The J gene is TRBJ1-3, the V gene TRBV30; D is unresolved. V lost 1 base to trimming and J lost 3 bases, with 4 bases between them. CDR1 and CDR2 (germline): GTSNPN, SVGIG (reference sequence). The CDR3 is made up of 12 amino acids. The CDR3 reads CAWSASGNTIYF. CDR3 DNA: TGTGCCTGGAGTGCCAGTGGAAACACCATATATTTT.

The table lists this clone with a count of one. The chain has TRBV5-4 and TRBJ2-2, with a tentative D call TRBD2 (7 bases). The ends were cut back, 5 bases at V and 0 bases at J, with 14 bases in the middle. The CDR3 is 16 amino acids. The germline V gene has CDR1 SGHNT and CDR2 YYREEE (reference sequence). The DNA of the CDR3 is TGTGCCAGCAGGAAAGGGGGGGCCGCGAACACCGGGGAGCTGTTTTTT. The encoded protein is CASRKGGAANTGELFF.

V is TRBV6-5 and J is TRBJ2-5; TRBD1 matches 10 bases. V dropped 3 bases and J dropped 2; count of bases not matched to a gene: 6. This CDR3 comprises 16 residues. The V gene's germline CDR1 is MNHEY and CDR2 SVGAGI. The CDR3 DNA reads TGTGCCAGCAGTTATGTCGGGACAGGGGTTCAAGAGACCCAGTACTTC. It translates to CASSYVGTGVQETQYF.

This chain joins TRBV6-5 and TRBJ1-3; 7 bases map to TRBD1. Germline CDR1 reads MNHEY; CDR2 reads SVGAGI. The V segment lost 7 bases and the J segment 4 bases; nucleotides outside the gene matches: 10. The CDR3 is 15 amino acids. CDR3 nucleotides: TGTGCCAGCAAGATAACAGGGGTTTTAGGAAACACCATATATTTT. Translation gives CASKITGVLGNTIYF.